This passage covers 11 T cell receptor beta chains from one sample sequenced in a study of T cell responses to AZD1222 COVID-19 vaccine. Libraries were prepared by immunoSEQ multiplex PCR; TCRdb keeps only in-frame clonotypes and omits some of them. The table has more than 85,000 clones, almost 85% seen once; the top ten hold about a sixth. The material was peripheral blood, obtained on day 0 of AZD1222 vaccination. The receptors were gathered from an adult in good health.

There are a few counts of this clone. The V and J genes are TRBV28 and TRBJ1-2; a weak D match, TRBD1 (6 bases). Trimming removed 5 bases at V and 8 bases at J, with 18 bases between. This CDR3 spans 14 amino acids. Germline V gene data show CDR1 as MDHEN and CDR2 as SYDVKM. CDR3 sequence: CASSIPNRDVGYTF. The CDR3 nucleotides read TGTGCCAGCAGTATCCCTAACAGGGATGTAGGCTACACCTTC.

This chain connects TRBV5-5 to TRBJ2-3, with a tentative D call TRBD2 (7 bases). Trimming took 4 bases from V and 0 from J, leaving 21 bases between them. This CDR3 spans 18 amino acids. Germline assignment: CDR1 SGHKS and CDR2 YYEKEE (reference sequence). CDR3 residues: CASSVGTGRGTSTDTQYF. The CDR3 nucleotides read TGTGCCAGCAGCGTAGGCACAGGGCGGGGGACTAGCACAGATACGCAGTATTTT.

This clone turned up a few times. The J gene is TRBJ1-5, the V gene TRBV18; D not resolved. Germline CDR1 and CDR2: KGHSH and LQKENI. Trimming left V 3 bases short and J 0 bases short, with 12 bases between. The CDR3 is 16 residues long. The CDR3 reads CASSPVADYSNQPQHF. The DNA for the CDR3 is TGTGCCAGCTCACCGGTCGCCGACTATAGCAATCAGCCCCAGCATTTT.

The chain couples TRBV28 to TRBJ2-5; 10 bases agree with TRBD1. This CDR3 has 12 residues. Germline V gene data show CDR1 as MDHEN and CDR2 as SYDVKM. CDR3 in DNA: TGTGCTCACGGGACAGGGGAAGAGACCCAGTACTTC. Its translation: CAHGTGEETQYF.

This rearrangement joins TRBV5-4 to TRBJ2-2, with 11 nucleotides matching TRBD2. Germline assignment: CDR1 SGHNT and CDR2 YYREEE (reference sequence). After removal of 4 bases from V and 5 bases from J, the junction contained 4 bases not matched to a gene. The CDR3 runs to 15 residues. This CDR3 reads CASSPLAGETGELFF. The CDR3 DNA reads TGTGCCAGCAGCCCACTAGCGGGAGAAACCGGGGAGCTGTTTTTT.

This chain uses TRBV30 with TRBJ1-5, with 9 bases aligning to TRBD1. From germline, CDR1 is GTSNPN and CDR2 SVGIG (reference sequence). The trim removed 1 base at V and 6 bases at J, leaving 1 base unmatched. CDR3 size: 13 residues. CDR3 in amino acids: CAWSGQGGQPQHF. The CDR3 DNA follows: TGTGCCTGGAGTGGACAGGGGGGTCAGCCCCAGCATTTT.

The chain employs TRBV27 and TRBJ1-5; 9 nucleotides agree with TRBD1. Germline CDR1 MNHEY, CDR2 SMNVEV (reference sequence). The CDR3 runs 15 residues. V trimming: 4 bases; J trimming: 7 bases; junction bases outside the gene matches: 8. CDR3 sequence: CASSSRQGGYQPQHF. The CDR3 DNA is TGTGCCAGCAGTTCCCGACAGGGGGGGTACCAGCCCCAGCATTTT.

The V call is TRBV4-3, the J call TRBJ1-1; no definite D call. The germline CDR1 and CDR2 sequences are LGHNA and YSLEER. The CDR3 consists of 13 residues. V was cut by 1 base and J by 4 bases, with 7 bases left in between. The CDR3 DNA reads as TGCGCCAGCAGCCAAGCAGGAGCCACTGAAGCTTTCTTT. Translated, it gives CASSQAGATEAFF.

This chain joins TRBV2 and TRBJ1-5; a weak D match, TRBD1 (5 bases). CDR3 length equals 14 residues. V shed 3 bases and J shed 6 bases, with 12 bases lying between them. The germline V gene encodes CDR1 SNHLY and CDR2 FYNNEI. The CDR3 nucleotides are TGTGCCAGCAGTGACTCGGCAGGGACTCAGCCCCAGCATTTT. Its translation: CASSDSAGTQPQHF.

This sequence joins TRBV29-1 and TRBJ1-4, with D possibly TRBD1 on 5 matching bases. Germline V gene sequence: CDR1 SQVTM, CDR2 ANQGSEA. Trimming took off 5 bases at V and 8 bases at J, with 18 bases between the two ends. CDR3 size: 14 residues. The CDR3 loop is CSVTALGDGEKLFF. The CDR3 DNA is TGCAGCGTTACGGCCCTGGGGGATGGGGAAAAACTGTTTTTT.

In its sample, this clone was seen once. This chain joins TRBV2 and TRBJ2-3; possible D gene TRBD1, 5 bases. Germline CDR1 is SNHLY and CDR2 is FYNNEI. The V and J ends lost 2 bases and 3 bases respectively, with 15 bases between them. The CDR3 is made up of 16 amino acids. CDR3 DNA: TGTGCCAGCAGTGAACCCCGACAGATATTTACAGATACGCAGTATTTT. Its translation: CASSEPRQIFTDTQYF.